A selection of T cell receptor beta chains follows, all from one sample in a study of cytomegalovirus exposure and HLA in healthy donors. Sequenced by immunoSEQ multiplex PCR; TCRdb stores in-frame clones only, minus some. The repertoire holds roughly 89,000 clones, with roughly 80% as singletons. The sequenced sample consisted of PBMCs. The receptor set was obtained from a man aged 25 to 40 in good health and CMV-seropositive. Both conserved end residues are part of each CDR3. The order of the fields is clone size, J gene, V gene, D gene, CDR3 protein, CDR3 DNA. D genes are given only for firm matches. Only part of the rows carry a size: once, few, many, or a class if the clone is expanded.

>.|TRBJ2-7|TRBV27|TRBD1
CASSLTGVGAYEQYF
TGTGCCAGCAGTTTGACAGGGGTCGGGGCCTACGAGCAGTACTTC
>few|TRBJ2-7|TRBV6-1|.
CASPPPGSYEQYF
TGTGCCAGCCCCCCACCGGGGAGCTACGAGCAGTACTTC
>few|TRBJ2-7|TRBV6-1|.
CASTGSYEQYF
TGTGCCAGCACAGGCTCCTACGAGCAGTACTTC
>.|TRBJ2-1|TRBV7-9|TRBD2
CASSPGLAGRGTYNEQFF
TGTGCCAGCAGCCCCGGACTAGCGGGGCGAGGGACCTACAATGAGCAGTTCTTC
>once|TRBJ2-7|TRBV19|.
CASSIGSPSYEQYF
TGTGCCAGTAGTATTGGCTCGCCCTCCTACGAGCAGTACTTC
>.|TRBJ2-7|TRBV5-1|.
CASRDSSYEQYF
TGCGCCAGCAGAGACAGTTCCTACGAGCAGTACTTC
>.|TRBJ1-6|TRBV25-1|TRBD1
CASSPPGQGRNSPLHF
TGTGCCAGCAGCCCACCGGGACAGGGTCGAAATTCACCCCTCCACTTT
>.|TRBJ1-1|TRBV7-3|TRBD1
CASSFGQGRITEAFF
TGTGCCAGCAGCTTTGGACAGGGAAGAATCACTGAAGCTTTCTTT
>.|TRBJ2-1|TRBV19|.
CASSIGVGLQGEQFF
TGTGCCAGTAGTATCGGCGTAGGTCTGCAGGGTGAGCAGTTCTTC
>.|TRBJ2-2|TRBV4-3|TRBD2
CASSRVAGGNTGELFF
TGCGCCAGCAGCCGTGTGGCGGGGGGGAACACCGGGGAGCTGTTTTTT
>.|TRBJ2-7|TRBV15|.
CATSRASGIHEQYF
TGTGCCACCAGCAGGGCTTCAGGGATCCACGAGCAGTACTTC
>.|TRBJ1-2|TRBV7-9|.
CASSLVSGTGSYGYTF
TGTGCCAGCAGCTTAGTGTCGGGGACTGGGAGCTATGGCTACACCTTC
>.|TRBJ1-2|TRBV28|.
CASSLGDNRYTF
TGTGCCAGCAGTTTGGGGGACAATCGCTACACCTTC
>.|TRBJ2-7|TRBV6-1|.
CASSELGGSYEQYF
TGTGCCAGCAGTGAATTAGGGGGTTCCTACGAGCAGTACTTC
>.|TRBJ2-3|TRBV15|.
CATSPAGLATDTQYF
TGTGCCACCAGCCCCGCCGGGCTAGCAACAGATACGCAGTATTTT
>few|TRBJ1-1|TRBV12-5|.
CARVQGREAFF
TGTGCTAGGGTACAGGGCCGGGAAGCTTTCTTT
>.|TRBJ1-1|TRBV7-2|.
CASSDLDGGNTEAFF
TGTGCCAGCAGCGACCTTGACGGAGGGAACACTGAAGCTTTCTTT
>.|TRBJ2-1|TRBV25-1|.
CASSARGSVYNEQFF
TGTGCCAGCAGTGCCCGGGGGTCAGTCTACAATGAGCAGTTCTTC
>.|TRBJ1-2|TRBV13|.
CASSLQGIFYGYTF
TGTGCCAGCAGCTTACAGGGAATCTTTTATGGCTACACCTTC
>once|TRBJ1-4|TRBV7-3|.
CASSLYGRGGPGLKHEKLFF
TGTGCCAGCAGCTTATACGGTAGGGGGGGGCCCGGTCTCAAACATGAAAAACTGTTTTTT
>.|TRBJ2-2|TRBV9|.
CASSVESNLKTGELFF
TGTGCCAGCAGCGTGGAGAGCAATTTAAAGACCGGGGAGCTGTTTTTT